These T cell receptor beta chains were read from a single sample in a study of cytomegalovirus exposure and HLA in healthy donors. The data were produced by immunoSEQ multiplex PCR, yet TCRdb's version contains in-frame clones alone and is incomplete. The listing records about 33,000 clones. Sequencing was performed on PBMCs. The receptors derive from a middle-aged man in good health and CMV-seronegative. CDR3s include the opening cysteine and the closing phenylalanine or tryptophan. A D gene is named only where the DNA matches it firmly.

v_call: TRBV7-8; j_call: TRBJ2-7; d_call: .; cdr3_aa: CASSFDRRYEQYF
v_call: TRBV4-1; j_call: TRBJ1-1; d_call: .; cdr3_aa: CASSQPTRGITEAFF
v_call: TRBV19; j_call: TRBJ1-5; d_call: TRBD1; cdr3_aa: CASLSPGQSNQPQHF
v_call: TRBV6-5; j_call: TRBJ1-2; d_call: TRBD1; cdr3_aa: CASREDRGGGYTF
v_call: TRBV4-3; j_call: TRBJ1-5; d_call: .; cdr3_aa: CASSQDLGGAGKQPQHF
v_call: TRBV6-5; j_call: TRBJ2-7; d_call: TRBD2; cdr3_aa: CASRRGLAAVYEQYF
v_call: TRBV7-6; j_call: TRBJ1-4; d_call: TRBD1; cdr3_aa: CASSTQGGSNEKLFF
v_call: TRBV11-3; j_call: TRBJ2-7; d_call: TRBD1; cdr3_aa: CASSLLQGPYEQYF
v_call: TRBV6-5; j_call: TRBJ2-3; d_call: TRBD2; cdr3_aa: CASSGTSANTDTQYF
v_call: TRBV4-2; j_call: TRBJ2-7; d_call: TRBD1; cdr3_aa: CASSPAGQGSGQYF
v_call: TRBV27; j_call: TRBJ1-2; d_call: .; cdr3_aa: CASARLTGFNYGYTF
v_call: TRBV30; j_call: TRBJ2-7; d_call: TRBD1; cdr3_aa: CAWIRQGGDEQYF
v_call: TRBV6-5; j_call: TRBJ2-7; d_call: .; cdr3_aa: CASSRTENPYEQYF
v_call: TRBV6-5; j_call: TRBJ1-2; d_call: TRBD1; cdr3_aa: CASSGTGGPSGYTF
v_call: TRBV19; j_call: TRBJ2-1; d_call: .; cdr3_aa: CASEGPSYNEQFF
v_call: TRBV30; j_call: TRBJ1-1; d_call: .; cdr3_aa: CAWIRFGPEAFF
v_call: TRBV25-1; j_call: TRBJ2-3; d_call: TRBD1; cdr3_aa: CASVGTALHTQYF
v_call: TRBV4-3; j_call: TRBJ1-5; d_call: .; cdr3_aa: CASSQDPTVNQPQHF
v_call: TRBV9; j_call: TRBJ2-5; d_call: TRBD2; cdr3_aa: CASSVGRGGLAGAQETQYF
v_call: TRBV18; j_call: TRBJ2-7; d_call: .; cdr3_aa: CASSPPGSSGEQYF
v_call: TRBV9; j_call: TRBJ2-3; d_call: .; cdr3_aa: CASSRERYTDTQYF
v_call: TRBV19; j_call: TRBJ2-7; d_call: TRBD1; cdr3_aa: CASSMGQTKQYF
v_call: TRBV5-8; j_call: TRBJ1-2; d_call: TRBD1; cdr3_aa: CASSRDREVHGYTF
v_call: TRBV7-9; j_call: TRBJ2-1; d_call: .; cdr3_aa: CASSLIDNEQFF
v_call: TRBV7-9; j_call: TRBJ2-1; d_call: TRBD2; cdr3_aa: CASSLGSGSGEQFF
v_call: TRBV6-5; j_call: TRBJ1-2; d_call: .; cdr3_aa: CASTPRGGGHYGYTF
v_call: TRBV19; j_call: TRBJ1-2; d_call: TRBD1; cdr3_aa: CASKGAGSYGYTF
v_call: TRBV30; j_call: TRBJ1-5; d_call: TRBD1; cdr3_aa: CASATGTENQPQHF
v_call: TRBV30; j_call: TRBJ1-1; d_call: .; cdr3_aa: CAWSVFAEGDFF
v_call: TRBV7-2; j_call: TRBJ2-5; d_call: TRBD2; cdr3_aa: CASSAPSGRRQKTQYF
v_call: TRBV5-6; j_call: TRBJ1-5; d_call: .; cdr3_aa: CASSSRAGRRSQHF
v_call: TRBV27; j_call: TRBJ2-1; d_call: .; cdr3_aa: CASSLRGKEQFF
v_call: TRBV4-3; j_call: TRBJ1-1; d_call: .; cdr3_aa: CASSQDTGNAEAFF
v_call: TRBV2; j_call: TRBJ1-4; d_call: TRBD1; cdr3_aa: CASRWDSNEKLFF
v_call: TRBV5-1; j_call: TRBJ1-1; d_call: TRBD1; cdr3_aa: CASSVTGTVNTEAFF
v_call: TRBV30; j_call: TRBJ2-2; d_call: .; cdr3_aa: CAWTGIEAGELFF
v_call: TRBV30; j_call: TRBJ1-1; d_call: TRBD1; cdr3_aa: CAWTPHGPDRGSTEAFF
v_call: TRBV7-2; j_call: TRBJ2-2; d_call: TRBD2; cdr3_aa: CASSPRGRAGELFF
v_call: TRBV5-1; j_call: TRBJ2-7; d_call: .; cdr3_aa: CASHSQGTGEQYF
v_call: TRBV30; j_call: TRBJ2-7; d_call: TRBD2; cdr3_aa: CAWSVTGLASHEQYF
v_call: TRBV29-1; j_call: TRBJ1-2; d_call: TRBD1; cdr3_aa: CSVEPDRDGNYGYTF
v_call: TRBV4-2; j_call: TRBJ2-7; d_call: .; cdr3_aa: CASSQGTGKYEQYF
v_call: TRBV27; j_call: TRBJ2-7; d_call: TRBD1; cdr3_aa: CASSPGQGGSYEQYF
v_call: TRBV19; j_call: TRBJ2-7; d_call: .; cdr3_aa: CASSPRRVPYEQYF
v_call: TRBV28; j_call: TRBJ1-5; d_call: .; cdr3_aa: CASSSHHGSSNQPQHF
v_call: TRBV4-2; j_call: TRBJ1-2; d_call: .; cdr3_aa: CASSPIGIRQDYGYTF
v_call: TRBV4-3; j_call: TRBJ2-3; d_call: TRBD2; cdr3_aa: CASSQDAGVDTDTQYF
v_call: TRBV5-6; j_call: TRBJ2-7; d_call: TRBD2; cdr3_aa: CASSSGLAREQYF
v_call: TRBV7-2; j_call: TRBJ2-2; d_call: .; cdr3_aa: CASSFSGNTGELFF
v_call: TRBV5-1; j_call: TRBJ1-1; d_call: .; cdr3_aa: CASSLGAGMNTEAFF